One sample yielded the 11 T cell receptor beta chains listed below, sequenced in a study of blood T cell repertoires in COVID-19. Profiling relied on immunoSEQ multiplex PCR, and the TCRdb table lists in-frame clones only, not all of them. Of approximately 45,000 clones listed, 80% to 90% are singletons. What was sequenced was peripheral blood. The receptors were gathered from a woman older than 75 with acute or convalescent COVID-19.

V is TRBV19 and J is TRBJ1-1; no reliable D call. V was cut by 5 bases and J by 0 bases, with 7 bases left in between. Germline assignment: CDR1 LNHDA and CDR2 SQIVND (reference sequence). This CDR3 spans 13 amino acids. The CDR3 loop reads CASSQVMNTEAFF. The CDR3, as DNA: TGTGCCAGTAGTCAGGTCATGAACACTGAAGCTTTCTTT.

This clone turned up a few times. The chain joins TRBV6-1 to TRBJ2-2, with TRBD2 identical over 12 bases. Germline CDR1 is MNHNS and CDR2 is SASEGT. The CDR3 sequence is 18 residues long. V was pared by 1 base and J by 6 bases, with 9 bases of the junction left unmatched. This CDR3 reads CASSEVWVASGGAGELFF. The CDR3 nucleotides are TGTGCCAGCAGTGAAGTTTGGGTCGCTAGCGGGGGGGCCGGGGAGCTGTTTTTT.

The genes are TRBV21-1 and TRBJ2-2; TRBD1 was called by the table and not checked on the DNA. TRBV21-1 is a listed pseudogene. The CDR3 runs to 17 residues. CDR3 DNA sequence: TGTGCCAGCAGCAGAACCGGGACAGGGGATGATACCGGGGAGCTGTTTTTT. This translates into CASSRTGTGDDTGELFF.

This clone has only one observation. The chain carries TRBV14 and TRBJ1-4; maybe TRBD1 (5 bases). Trimming left V 4 bases short and J 8 bases short, with 14 bases between. This CDR3 has 14 residues. Germline-derived CDR1 and CDR2 are SGHDN and FVKESK. The CDR3: CASSRAGLREKLFF. CDR3 nucleotide sequence: TGTGCCAGCAGCCGGGCAGGGCTTCGCGAAAAACTGTTTTTT.

The rearrangement joins TRBV12-3 or TRBV12-4 to TRBJ2-6; D is undetermined. The ends were cut back, 6 bases at V and 4 bases at J, with 7 bases in the middle. CDR3 size: 13 residues. Here the CDR3 reads CASRPAGANVLTF. CDR3 in DNA: TGTGCCAGCAGGCCTGCGGGGGCCAACGTCCTGACTTTC.

V usage is TRBV9 and J usage is TRBJ1-1; D might be TRBD1 (6 bases). This CDR3 spans 17 amino acids. V was cut by 1 base and J by 0 bases, with 16 bases left in between. Germline CDR1 SGDLS, CDR2 YYNGEE. The CDR3 loop reads CASSVTPDRPLNTEAFF. CDR3 nucleotide sequence: TGTGCCAGCAGCGTAACCCCCGACAGGCCCCTGAACACTGAAGCTTTCTTT.

This clone turned up a few times. V and J are TRBV25-1 and TRBJ2-3; TRBD1 agrees at 7 bases. Germline CDR1 reads MGHDK; CDR2 reads SYGVNS. After removal of 8 bases from V and 1 base from J, the junction contained 6 bases not matched to a gene. The CDR3 is 14 residues long. The CDR3 spells CASRATGGTDTQYF. In DNA form, the CDR3 reads TGTGCCAGCCGTGCAACAGGGGGCACAGATACGCAGTATTTT.

V is TRBV27 and J is TRBJ2-1; D is ambiguous. V was cut by 10 bases and J by 5 bases, with 18 bases left in between. Germline V gives CDR1 MNHEY, CDR2 SMNVEV (reference sequence). The CDR3 contains 14 residues. The CDR3 DNA reads as TGTGCCACCAGAAACCTTTGGCTTGACAATGAGCAGTTCTTC. This gives the protein CATRNLWLDNEQFF.

The chain joins TRBV11-3 to TRBJ2-3; D ambiguous. The CDR3 loop spans 14 amino acids. The V gene's germline CDR1 is SGHNT and CDR2 YENEEA. Trimming stripped 5 bases from V and 0 bases from J, with 9 bases between. The chain's CDR3 is CASSAGSSTDTQYF. Written as DNA, the CDR3 is TGTGCCAGCAGCGCAGGATCTAGCACAGATACGCAGTATTTT. The whole variable domain, remainder taken from reference TRBV11-3 and TRBJ2-3, is EAGVVQSPRYKIIEKKQPVAFWCNPISGHNTLYWYLQNLGQGPELLIRYENEEAVDDSQLPKDRFSAERLKGVDSTLKIQPAELGDSAVYLCASSAGSSTDTQYFGPGTRLTVL.

This chain joins TRBV6-6 and TRBJ1-1; 10 bases agree with TRBD1. This CDR3 comprises 15 residues. Germline CDR1 and CDR2: MNHNY and SVGAGI (reference sequence). Trimming cost V 6 bases and J 4 bases; bases outside gene matches: 8. The CDR3 loop reads CASSFPGQGTTEAFF. Written as DNA, the CDR3 is TGTGCCAGCAGCTTCCCGGGACAGGGGACCACTGAAGCTTTCTTT.

This clone is a singleton in its sample. The chain couples TRBV3-1 (or the pseudogene TRBV3-2) to TRBJ1-4; TRBD1 aligns across 7 bases. The CDR3 contains 16 residues. V shed 0 bases, J shed 4 bases, and the junction held 5 bases outside the gene matches. The V gene's germline CDR1 is LGHDT and CDR2 YNNKEL (reference sequence). CDR3: CASSQDRRDSNEKLFF. The CDR3 DNA follows: TGTGCCAGCAGCCAAGATCGGAGGGACAGTAATGAAAAACTGTTTTTT.